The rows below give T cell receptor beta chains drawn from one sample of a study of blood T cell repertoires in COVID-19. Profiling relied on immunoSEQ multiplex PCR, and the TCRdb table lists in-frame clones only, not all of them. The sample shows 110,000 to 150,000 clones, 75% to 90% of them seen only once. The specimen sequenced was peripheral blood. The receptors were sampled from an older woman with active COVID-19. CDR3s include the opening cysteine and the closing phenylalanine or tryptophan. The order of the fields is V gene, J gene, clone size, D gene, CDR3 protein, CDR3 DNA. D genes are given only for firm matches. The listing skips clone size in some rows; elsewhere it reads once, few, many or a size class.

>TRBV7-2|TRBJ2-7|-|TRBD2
CASSLQPAGRYEQYF
TGTGCCAGCAGCTTACAACCAGCGGGAAGGTACGAGCAGTACTTC
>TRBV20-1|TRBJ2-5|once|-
CSASFEQETQYF
TGCAGTGCTAGTTTCGAGCAAGAGACCCAGTACTTC
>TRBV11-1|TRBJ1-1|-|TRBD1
CASSLRDRVSGTEAFF
TGTGCCAGCAGCTTACGAGACAGGGTGAGTGGCACTGAAGCTTTCTTT
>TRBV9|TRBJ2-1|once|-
CASSVASESSYNEQFF
TGTGCCAGCAGCGTAGCTAGCGAGAGCTCCTACAATGAGCAGTTCTTC
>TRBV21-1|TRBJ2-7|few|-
CASSTVEEGVRPYEQYF
TGTGCCAGCAGCACGGTAGAGGAGGGAGTACGACCCTACGAGCAGTACTTC
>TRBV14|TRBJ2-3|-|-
CASSQGPLTQYF
TGTGCCAGCAGCCAAGGTCCCCTTACGCAGTATTTT
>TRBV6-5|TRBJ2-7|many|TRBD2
CASSYGAGGLYEQYF
TGTGCCAGCAGTTACGGGGCGGGAGGGCTCTACGAGCAGTACTTC
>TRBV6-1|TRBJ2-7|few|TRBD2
CASSEEREGEQYF
TGTGCCAGCAGTGAGGAGCGGGAGGGCGAGCAGTACTTC
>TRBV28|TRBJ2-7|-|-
CASSTPRQTYEQYF
TGTGCCAGCAGTACGCCTAGGCAGACCTACGAGCAGTACTTC
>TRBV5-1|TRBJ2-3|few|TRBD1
CASSPGQVKSDTQYF
TGCGCCAGCAGCCCCGGACAGGTTAAGAGTGATACGCAGTATTTT
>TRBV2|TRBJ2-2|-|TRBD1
CASSARQGTGELFF
TGTGCCAGCAGTGCGAGACAGGGCACCGGGGAGCTGTTTTTT
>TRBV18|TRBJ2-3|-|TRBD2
CASSLTSGTDTQYF
TGTGCCAGCTCCCTCACTAGCGGGACAGATACGCAGTATTTT
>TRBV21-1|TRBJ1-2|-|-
CASSKEDRPYGYTF
TGTGCCAGCAGCAAAGAGGACAGGCCCTATGGCTACACCTTC
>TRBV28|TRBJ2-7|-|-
CASSLTGNYEQYF
TGTGCCAGCAGCCTAACAGGGAACTACGAGCAGTACTTC
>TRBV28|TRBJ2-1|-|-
CASSPPGGNNEQFF
TGTGCCAGCAGCCCTCCCGGCGGGAACAATGAGCAGTTCTTC
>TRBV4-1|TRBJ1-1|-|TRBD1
CASSQWGQGRDTEAFF
TGCGCCAGCAGCCAATGGGGACAGGGGCGAGACACTGAAGCTTTCTTT
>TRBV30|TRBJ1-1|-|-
CAWRKGLLNTEAFF
TGTGCCTGGAGAAAGGGGCTCTTGAACACTGAAGCTTTCTTT
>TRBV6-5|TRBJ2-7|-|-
CASTASGSESYEQYF
TGTGCCAGCACGGCCTCTGGCAGCGAGTCCTACGAGCAGTACTTC
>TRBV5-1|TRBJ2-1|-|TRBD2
CASNPLAGSSYNEQFF
TGCGCCAGCAACCCGTTAGCGGGAAGCTCCTACAATGAGCAGTTCTTC
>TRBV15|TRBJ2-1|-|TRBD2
CATSRDVAGGYNEQFF
TGTGCCACCAGCAGGGATGTAGCGGGAGGGTACAATGAGCAGTTCTTC
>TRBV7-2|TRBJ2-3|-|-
CASSFRRGGDPSTDTQYF
TGTGCCAGCAGCTTCCGTCGAGGGGGAGATCCGAGCACAGATACGCAGTATTTT
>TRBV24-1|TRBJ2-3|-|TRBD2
CATSGRLAGDITDTQYF
TGTGCCACCAGTGGCAGACTAGCGGGGGATATCACAGATACGCAGTATTTT
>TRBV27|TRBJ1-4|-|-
CASTDSSTNEKLFF
TGTGCCAGCACTGACAGTTCAACTAATGAAAAACTGTTTTTT
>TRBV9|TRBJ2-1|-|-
CASSPRLAKNGEQFF
TGTGCCAGCAGCCCCCGACTGGCGAAGAATGGTGAGCAGTTCTTC
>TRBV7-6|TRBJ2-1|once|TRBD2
CASSPWLAGLGAYNEQFF
TGTGCCAGCAGCCCGTGGCTAGCGGGCCTGGGGGCCTACAATGAGCAGTTCTTC
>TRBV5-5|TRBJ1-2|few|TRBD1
CASSLTLQGALNYGYTF
TGTGCCAGCAGCTTGACCCTACAGGGGGCTTTGAACTATGGCTACACCTTC
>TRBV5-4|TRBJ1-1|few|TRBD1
CASSLEQGRTEAFF
TGTGCCAGCAGCTTGGAACAGGGGAGAACTGAAGCTTTCTTT
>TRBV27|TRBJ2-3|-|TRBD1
CASSFTRPGTARNTDTQYF
TGTGCCAGCAGTTTCACCCGTCCCGGGACAGCTAGAAACACAGATACGCAGTATTTT
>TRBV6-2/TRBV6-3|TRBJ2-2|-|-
CASSPGLGGPGELFF
TGTGCCAGCAGTCCCGGACTAGGGGGTCCCGGGGAGCTGTTTTTT
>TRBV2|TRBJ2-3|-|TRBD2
CASRRTSGRARQYF
TGTGCCAGCAGGCGGACTAGCGGGAGGGCCCGGCAGTATTTT
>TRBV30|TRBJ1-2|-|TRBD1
CAWARQGGDIIYGYTF
TGTGCCTGGGCCAGACAGGGGGGGGACATTATCTATGGCTACACCTTC
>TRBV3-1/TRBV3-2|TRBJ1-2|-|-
CASSQDWQGRGYTF
TGTGCCAGCAGCCAAGATTGGCAGGGTAGGGGCTACACCTTC
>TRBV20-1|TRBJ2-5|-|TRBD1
CSVPDRETQYF
TGCAGTGTCCCGGACAGGGAGACCCAGTACTTC
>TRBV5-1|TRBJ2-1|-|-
CASSSTIPPPFF
TGCGCCAGCAGCTCGACTATCCCACCGCCGTTCTTC
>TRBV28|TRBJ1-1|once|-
CASSSMGSQGTEAFF
TGTGCCAGCAGTTCAATGGGGTCTCAGGGGACTGAAGCTTTCTTT
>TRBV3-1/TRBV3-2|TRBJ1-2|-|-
CASSQDNRAYGYTF
TGTGCCAGCAGCCAAGATAACAGGGCCTATGGCTACACCTTC
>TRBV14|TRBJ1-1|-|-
CASSHLGTLTEAFF
TGTGCCAGCAGCCACCTCGGGACATTGACTGAAGCTTTCTTT
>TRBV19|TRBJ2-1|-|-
CASETSPSSYNEQFF
TGTGCCAGTGAAACCTCCCCGAGCTCCTACAATGAGCAGTTCTTC
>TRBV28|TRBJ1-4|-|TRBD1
CASSLVYGTGNEKLFF
TGTGCCAGCAGTTTAGTTTACGGGACAGGGAATGAAAAACTGTTTTTT
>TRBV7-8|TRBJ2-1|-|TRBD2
CASSSAGASYNEQFF
TGTGCCAGCAGTTCAGCGGGAGCCTCCTACAATGAGCAGTTCTTC
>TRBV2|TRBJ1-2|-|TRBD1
CASSDIRGRDYGYTF
TGTGCCAGCAGTGACATCAGGGGGCGCGATTATGGCTACACCTTC
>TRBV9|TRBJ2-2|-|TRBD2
CASSVAAGGNTGELFF
TGTGCCAGCAGCGTGGCAGCGGGAGGGAACACCGGGGAGCTGTTTTTT
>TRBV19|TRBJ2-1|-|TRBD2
CASSISLLAGGGEQFF
TGTGCCAGTAGTATATCCCTACTAGCGGGAGGGGGTGAGCAGTTCTTC
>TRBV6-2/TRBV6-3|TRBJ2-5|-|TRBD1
CASSLDRGHEETQYF
TGTGCCAGCAGTCTGGACAGGGGGCACGAGGAGACCCAGTACTTC
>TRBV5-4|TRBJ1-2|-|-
CASSATGGNYGYTF
TGTGCCAGCAGCGCTACGGGGGGCAACTATGGCTACACCTTC
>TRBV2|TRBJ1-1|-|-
CASFNLGFIRGTEAFF
TGTGCCAGCTTTAACTTGGGGTTTATTCGGGGCACTGAAGCTTTCTTT
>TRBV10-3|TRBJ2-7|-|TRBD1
CAITSGTGILYEQYF
TGTGCCATCACGTCCGGGACAGGCATCCTCTACGAGCAGTACTTC
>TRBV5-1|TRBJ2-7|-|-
CASSANRVYEQYF
TGCGCCAGCAGCGCAAACAGGGTGTACGAGCAGTACTTC
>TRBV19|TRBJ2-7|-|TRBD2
CASSTISGSYEQYF
TGTGCCAGTAGTACCATTAGCGGGAGCTACGAGCAGTACTTC
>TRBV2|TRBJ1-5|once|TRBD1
CASSEGQGNQPQHF
TGTGCCAGCAGTGAAGGACAGGGGAATCAGCCCCAGCATTTT
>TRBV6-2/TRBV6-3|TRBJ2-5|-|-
CASSYYRAGQETQYF
TGTGCCAGCAGTTACTATCGCGCGGGACAAGAGACCCAGTACTTC
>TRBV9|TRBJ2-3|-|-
CASSVAYLGDTQYF
TGTGCCAGCAGCGTAGCTTACCTCGGGGATACGCAGTATTTT
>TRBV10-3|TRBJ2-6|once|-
CAISEGGEGANVLTF
TGTGCCATCAGTGAGGGGGGCGAGGGGGCCAACGTCCTGACTTTC
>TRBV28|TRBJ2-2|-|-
CASSLGGIGGRELFF
TGTGCCAGTTCGCTAGGGGGTATCGGCGGTCGGGAGCTGTTTTTT
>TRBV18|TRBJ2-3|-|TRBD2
CASSPPTAGGGDTQYF
TGTGCCAGCTCACCACCGACAGCGGGAGGCGGAGATACGCAGTATTTT
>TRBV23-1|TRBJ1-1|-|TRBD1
CASSPPDRVNTEAFF
TGCGCCAGCAGTCCCCCGGACAGGGTAAATACTGAAGCTTTCTTT
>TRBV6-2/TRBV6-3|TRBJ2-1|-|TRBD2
CASSYRLAGGVDEQFF
TGTGCCAGCAGTTACCGACTAGCGGGAGGGGTCGATGAGCAGTTCTTC